The sequence of this TCR beta chain was determined in a study of blood T cell repertoires in COVID-19. Trimming removed 11 bases at V and 4 bases at J, with 17 bases between. The CDR3 sequence is 13 residues long. The data were produced by immunoSEQ multiplex PCR, yet TCRdb's version contains in-frame clones alone and is incomplete. The sample includes about 33,000 clones, roughly 88% of them seen just once. V gene TRBV6-7 combines with J gene TRBJ1-2, with D tentatively TRBD1 (5 bases). TRBV6-7 is an open reading frame whose function is uncertain. Sequencing input: peripheral blood. The receptor was isolated from a human donor in a cohort sampled during active COVID-19. The CDR3 DNA is TGTGCCGGGGCTTTAGGCAGGCGCTATGGCTACACCTTC. Its translation is CAGALGRRYGYTF.